Shown below are 7 T cell receptor beta chains from a single sample sequenced in a study of T-cell reconstitution after alpha-beta-depleted transplantation in children (dated by TCRdb to the mid-2010s). The sample's treatment or condition label is to be understood as: allogeneic hematopoietic cell transplantation with graft depleted of TCRalphabeta T cells and CD19 B cells. Library preparation employed PCR. These reads were obtained on an Illumina HiSeq 2500. TCR libraries were prepared with molecular barcoding, using unique molecular identifiers to normalize TCRbeta repertoire quantification. Starting from the raw public reads, TCRdb applied fastp trimming at Q25, assembled clones with MiXCR and retained in-frame beta chains. Here each entry gathers all rows of one CDR3 protein and keeps the most common genes and DNA. The sample profile shows hundreds of thousands of distinct CDR3 sequences; roughly 11% of them were found once. Clones ranked in the top ten supply roughly 28% of the sample.

Sequences were derived from PBMCs, sampled before TCRalphabeta/CD19-depleted stem cell transplant. The receptors come from a child in the first two years of life with acute myeloid leukemia, due to receive a stem cell transplant.

This clonotype was seen repeatedly, ten times or more. This chain connects TRBV4-2 to TRBJ2-3; no clear D gene. This CDR3 is built from 14 residues. Germline V gives CDR1 LGHNA, CDR2 YNFKEQ. Trimming stripped 0 bases from V and 7 bases from J, with 11 bases between. The CDR3 loop reads CASSQEFGSHTQYF. For the CDR3, the DNA is TGTGCCAGCAGCCAAGAATTTGGCAGCCATACGCAGTATTTT.

This clonotype occurred many times. The gene calls are TRBV19 and TRBJ2-1; 9 bases match TRBD1. V shed 6 bases, J shed 3 bases, and the junction held 6 bases outside the gene matches. The CDR3 has 15 residues. The V gene's germline CDR1 is LNHDA and CDR2 SQIVND (reference sequence). The CDR3 spells CASRTGGVVYNEQFF. As DNA, the CDR3 is TGTGCCAGTAGGACAGGGGGGGTTGTCTACAATGAGCAGTTCTTC.

This clonotype appeared many times. The chain recombines TRBV6-1 with TRBJ2-7; D gene uncertain. Between the trimmed V and J ends, which lost 4 bases and 0 bases, there was a span of 10 bases. The CDR3 has 14 residues. CDR1 is MNHNS and CDR2 is SASEGT in the germline V gene. CDR3 loop: CASSVGRVSYEQYF. For the CDR3, the DNA is TGTGCCAGCAGTGTAGGACGGGTCTCCTACGAGCAGTACTTC.

In this sample, this clonotype turned up a few times. J is TRBJ2-7 and V is TRBV6-5, with D perhaps assigned TRBD1 or TRBD2 (6 bases each). The CDR3 spans 15 residues. Trimming left V 0 bases short and J 2 bases short, with 11 bases between. Germline V CDR1 and CDR2: MNHEY, SVGAGI. The DNA for the CDR3 is TGTGCCAGCAGTTACTCGCGTCGGGGGCCCTACGAGCAGTACTTC. It specifies CASSYSRRGPYEQYF.

This clonotype has at least ten counts. The chain uses TRBV5-1 and TRBJ2-7; 9 bases agree with TRBD1. The junction had 7 bases not matched to a gene; V was cut back by 6 bases and J by 3 bases. Germline CDR1 is SGHRS and CDR2 is YFSETQ. This CDR3 has 14 amino acids. The CDR3 reads CASNQDRGNYEQYF. CDR3 bases: TGCGCCAGCAATCAGGACAGGGGAAACTACGAGCAGTACTTC.

This clonotype was observed many times. The V gene is TRBV30, the J gene TRBJ1-4, with D possibly being TRBD1 (6 bases). Trimming took off 3 bases at V and 7 bases at J, with 15 bases between the two ends. The length of the CDR3 is 14 residues. Germline V gene data show CDR1 as GTSNPN and CDR2 as SVGIG (reference sequence). The CDR3 sequence: CAWSRVRGSEKLFF. The CDR3 DNA is TGTGCCTGGAGCCGGGTCAGGGGAAGTGAAAAACTGTTTTTT.

This rearrangement joins TRBV11-2 to TRBJ2-3; tentatively, D is TRBD1 (6 bases). Trimming stripped 7 bases from V and 0 bases from J, with 14 bases between. The germline V gene encodes CDR1 SGHAT and CDR2 FQNNGV. There are 15 residues in the CDR3. The CDR3 is CASTRRGASTDTQYF. For the CDR3, the DNA is TGTGCCAGCACTCGCAGGGGCGCTAGCACAGATACGCAGTATTTT.